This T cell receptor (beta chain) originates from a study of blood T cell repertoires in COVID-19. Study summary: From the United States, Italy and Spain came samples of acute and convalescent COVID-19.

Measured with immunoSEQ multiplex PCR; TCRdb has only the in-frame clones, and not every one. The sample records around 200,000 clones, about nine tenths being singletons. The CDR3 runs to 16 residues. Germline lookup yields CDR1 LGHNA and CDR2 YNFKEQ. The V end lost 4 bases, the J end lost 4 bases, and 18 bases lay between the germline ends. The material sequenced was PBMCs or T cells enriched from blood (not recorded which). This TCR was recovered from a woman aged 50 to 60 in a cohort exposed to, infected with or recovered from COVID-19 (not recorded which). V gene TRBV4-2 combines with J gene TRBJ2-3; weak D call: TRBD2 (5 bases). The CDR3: CASSPRHNSGADTQYF. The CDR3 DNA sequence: TGTGCCAGCAGCCCCCGACATAATTCCGGGGCAGATACGCAGTATTTT.